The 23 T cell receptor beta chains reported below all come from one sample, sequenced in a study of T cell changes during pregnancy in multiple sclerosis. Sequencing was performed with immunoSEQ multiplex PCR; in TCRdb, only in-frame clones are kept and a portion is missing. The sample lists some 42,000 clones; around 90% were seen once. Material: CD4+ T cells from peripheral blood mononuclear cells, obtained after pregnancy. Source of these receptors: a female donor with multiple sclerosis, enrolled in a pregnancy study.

CDR3 nucleotides: TGTGCCAGCAGTGCCCCGGGACAGGAAGGCTTCAGTCAGCCCCAGCATTTT. It yields the protein CASSAPGQEGFSQPQHF. This chain links TRBV6-1 with TRBJ1-5, with 8 bases identical to TRBD1. CDR1 and CDR2 from the germline V gene are MNHNS and SASEGT. The CDR3 spans 17 residues. J was trimmed by 6 bases and V by 4 bases; bases with no gene match: 14.

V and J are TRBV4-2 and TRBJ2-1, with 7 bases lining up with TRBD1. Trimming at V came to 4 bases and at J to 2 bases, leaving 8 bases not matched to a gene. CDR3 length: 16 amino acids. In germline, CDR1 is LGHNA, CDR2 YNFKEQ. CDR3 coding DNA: TGTGCCAGCAGCCTCAAGAGCAGGGGGACCTACAATGAGCAGTTCTTC. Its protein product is CASSLKSRGTYNEQFF.

CDR3 DNA sequence: TGTGCCAGTGGGGCCGTCTATAATTCACCCCTCCACTTT. Encoded protein: CASGAVYNSPLHF. The chain recombines TRBV27 with TRBJ1-6; possible D gene TRBD1, 5 bases. CDR1 is MNHEY, CDR2 SMNVEV, per germline (reference sequence). Trimming took off 9 bases at V and 3 bases at J, with 9 bases between the two ends. The length of the CDR3 is 13 residues.

CDR3 protein: CASSKNRGTTDTQYF. The CDR3 bases are TGTGCCAGCAGTAAAAACAGGGGAACCACAGATACGCAGTATTTT. V is TRBV7-2 and J is TRBJ2-3, with 7 bases that match TRBD1. Germline V gives CDR1 SGHTA, CDR2 FQGNSA. This CDR3 spans 15 amino acids. Trimming cost V 6 bases and J 2 bases; bases outside gene matches: 8.

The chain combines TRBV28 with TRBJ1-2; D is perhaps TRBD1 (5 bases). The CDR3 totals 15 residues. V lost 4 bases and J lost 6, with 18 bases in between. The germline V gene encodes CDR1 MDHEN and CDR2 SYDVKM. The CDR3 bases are TGTGCCAGCAGTTCTTTTGTTGACAGACATCATGGCTACACCTTC. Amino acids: CASSSFVDRHHGYTF.

CDR3 nucleotide sequence: TGTGCCAGCAGCGCGTTAACAGGGAATGAAAAACTGTTTTTT. It codes for CASSALTGNEKLFF. This chain links TRBV9 with TRBJ1-4; possible D gene TRBD1, 6 bases. The CDR3 is made up of 14 amino acids. Germline lookup yields CDR1 SGDLS and CDR2 YYNGEE. Trimming stripped 3 bases from V and 5 bases from J, with 11 bases between.

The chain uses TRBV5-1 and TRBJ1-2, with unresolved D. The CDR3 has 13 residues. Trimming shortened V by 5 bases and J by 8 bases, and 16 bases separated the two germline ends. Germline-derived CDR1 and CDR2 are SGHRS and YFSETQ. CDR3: CASSSEGTQGYTF. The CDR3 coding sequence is TGCGCCAGCAGTTCGGAGGGTACGCAGGGCTACACCTTC.

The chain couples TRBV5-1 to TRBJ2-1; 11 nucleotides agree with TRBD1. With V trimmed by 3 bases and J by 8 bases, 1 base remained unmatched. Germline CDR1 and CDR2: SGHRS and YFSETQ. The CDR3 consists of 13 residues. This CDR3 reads CASSWTGGHEQFF. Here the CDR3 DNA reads TGCGCCAGCAGCTGGACAGGGGGCCATGAGCAGTTCTTC.

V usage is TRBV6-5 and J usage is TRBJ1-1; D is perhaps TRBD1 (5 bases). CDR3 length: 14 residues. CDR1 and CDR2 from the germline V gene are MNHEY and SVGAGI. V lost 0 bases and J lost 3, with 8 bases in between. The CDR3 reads CASSYSIGDTEAFF. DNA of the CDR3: TGTGCCAGCAGTTACTCGATAGGGGACACTGAAGCTTTCTTT.

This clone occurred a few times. The CDR3 region has the DNA TGTGCCTGGAGGGCGGTCGGGGGGGCCTACAATGAGCAGTTCTTC. Its protein product is CAWRAVGGAYNEQFF. The chain uses TRBV30 and TRBJ2-1; 8 bases match TRBD2. This CDR3 is 15 amino acids long. CDR1 and CDR2 from the germline V gene are GTSNPN and SVGIG (reference sequence). The V and J ends lost 3 bases and 2 bases, in that order; junction bases with no gene match: 6. Based on the CDR3 plus reference TRBV30 and TRBJ2-1, the full variable domain is SQTIHQWPATLVQPVGSPLSLECTVEGTSNPNLYWYRQAAGRGLQLLFYSVGIGQISSEVPQNLSASRPQDRQFILSSKKLLLSDSGFYLCAWRAVGGAYNEQFFGPGTRLTVL.

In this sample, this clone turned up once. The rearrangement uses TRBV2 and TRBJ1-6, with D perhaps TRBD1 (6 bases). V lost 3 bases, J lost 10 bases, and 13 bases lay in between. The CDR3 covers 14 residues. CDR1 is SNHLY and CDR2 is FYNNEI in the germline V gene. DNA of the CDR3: TGTGCCAGCAGTGATAGGCCAGGGGCCTCACCCCTCCACTTT. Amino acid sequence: CASSDRPGASPLHF.

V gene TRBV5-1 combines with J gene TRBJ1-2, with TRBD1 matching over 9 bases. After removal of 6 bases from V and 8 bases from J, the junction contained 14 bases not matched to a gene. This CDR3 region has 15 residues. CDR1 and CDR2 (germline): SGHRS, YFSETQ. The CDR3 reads CASTSGGQGESGYTF. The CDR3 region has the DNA TGCGCCAGCACCTCAGGGGGACAGGGCGAAAGCGGCTACACCTTC.

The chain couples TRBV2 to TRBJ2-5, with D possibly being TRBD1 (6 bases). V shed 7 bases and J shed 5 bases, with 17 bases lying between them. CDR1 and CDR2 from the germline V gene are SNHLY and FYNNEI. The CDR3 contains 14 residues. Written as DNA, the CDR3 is TGTGCCAGCAAGGGGGACCGACAACTGGAGACCCAGTACTTC. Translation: CASKGDRQLETQYF.

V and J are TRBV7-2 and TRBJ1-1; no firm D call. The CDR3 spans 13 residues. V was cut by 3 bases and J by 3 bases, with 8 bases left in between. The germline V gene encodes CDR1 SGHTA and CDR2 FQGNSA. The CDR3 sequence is CASSFSLDTEAFF. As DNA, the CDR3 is TGTGCCAGCAGCTTTTCCCTTGACACTGAAGCTTTCTTT.

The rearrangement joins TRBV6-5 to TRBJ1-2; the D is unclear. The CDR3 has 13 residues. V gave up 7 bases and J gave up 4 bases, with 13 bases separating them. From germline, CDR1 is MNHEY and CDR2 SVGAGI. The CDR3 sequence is CASTDRGSYGYTF. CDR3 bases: TGTGCCAGCACCGACCGTGGGAGCTATGGCTACACCTTC.

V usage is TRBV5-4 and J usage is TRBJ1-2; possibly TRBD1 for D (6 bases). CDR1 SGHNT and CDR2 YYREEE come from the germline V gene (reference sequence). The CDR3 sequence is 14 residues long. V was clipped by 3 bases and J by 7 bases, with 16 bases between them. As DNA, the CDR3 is TGTGCCAGCAGCTCTGACAGGACCTCTCCTGGCTACACCTTC. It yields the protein CASSSDRTSPGYTF.

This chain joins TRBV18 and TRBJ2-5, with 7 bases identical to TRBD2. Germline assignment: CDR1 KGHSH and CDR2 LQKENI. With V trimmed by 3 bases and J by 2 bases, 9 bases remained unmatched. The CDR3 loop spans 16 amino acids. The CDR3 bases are TGTGCCAGCTCACCCGTCGAGGTGGGACTACAAGAGACCCAGTACTTC. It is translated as CASSPVEVGLQETQYF. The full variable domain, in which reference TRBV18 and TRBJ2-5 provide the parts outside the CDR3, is NAGVMQNPRHLVRRRGQEARLRCSPMKGHSHVYWYRQLPEEGLKFMVYLQKENIIDESGMPKERFSAEFPKEGPSILRIQQVVRGDSAAYFCASSPVEVGLQETQYFGPGTRLLVL.

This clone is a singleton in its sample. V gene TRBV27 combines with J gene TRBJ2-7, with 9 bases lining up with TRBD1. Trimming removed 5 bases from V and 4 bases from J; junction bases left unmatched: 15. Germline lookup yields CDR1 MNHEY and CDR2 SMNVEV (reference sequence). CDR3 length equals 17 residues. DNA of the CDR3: TGTGCCAGCAGTCGGCCACAGGGGGCGGTGGCGGGGTACGAGCAGTACTTC. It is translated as CASSRPQGAVAGYEQYF.

The CDR3 nucleotides read TGTGCCAGCAGCTTAACGGGACAGCGCGAGCAGTACTTC. Translated, it gives CASSLTGQREQYF. This sequence joins TRBV7-3 and TRBJ2-7, with 7 nucleotides matching TRBD1. Germline V lookup: CDR1 SGHTA, CDR2 FQGTGA. This CDR3 comprises 13 residues. With V trimmed by 0 bases and J by 6 bases, 2 bases remained unmatched.

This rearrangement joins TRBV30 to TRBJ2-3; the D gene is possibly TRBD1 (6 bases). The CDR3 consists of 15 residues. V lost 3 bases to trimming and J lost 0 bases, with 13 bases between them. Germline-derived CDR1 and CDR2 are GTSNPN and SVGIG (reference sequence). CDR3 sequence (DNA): TGTGCCTGGAGCCGGGTGAGGGGGAGCACAGATACGCAGTATTTT. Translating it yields CAWSRVRGSTDTQYF. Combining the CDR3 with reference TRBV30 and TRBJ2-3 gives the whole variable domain SQTIHQWPATLVQPVGSPLSLECTVEGTSNPNLYWYRQAAGRGLQLLFYSVGIGQISSEVPQNLSASRPQDRQFILSSKKLLLSDSGFYLCAWSRVRGSTDTQYFGPGTRLTVL.

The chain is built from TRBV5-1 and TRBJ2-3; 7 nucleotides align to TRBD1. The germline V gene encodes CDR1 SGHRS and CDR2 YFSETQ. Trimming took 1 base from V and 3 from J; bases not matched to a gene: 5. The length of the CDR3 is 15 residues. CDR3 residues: CASSLMGQITDTQYF. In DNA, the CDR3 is TGCGCCAGCAGCTTGATGGGACAGATAACAGATACGCAGTATTTT. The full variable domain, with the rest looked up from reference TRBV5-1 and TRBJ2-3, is KAGVTQTPRYLIKTRGQQVTLSCSPISGHRSVSWYQQTPGQGLQFLFEYFSETQRNKGNFPGRFSGRQFSNSRSEMNVSTLELGDSALYLCASSLMGQITDTQYFGPGTRLTVL.

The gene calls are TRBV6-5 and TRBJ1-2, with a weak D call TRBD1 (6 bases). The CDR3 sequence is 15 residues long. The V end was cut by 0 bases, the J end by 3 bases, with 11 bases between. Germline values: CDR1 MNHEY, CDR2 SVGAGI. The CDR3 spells CASSYSGAADYGYTF. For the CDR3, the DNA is TGTGCCAGCAGTTACTCGGGGGCAGCCGACTATGGCTACACCTTC.

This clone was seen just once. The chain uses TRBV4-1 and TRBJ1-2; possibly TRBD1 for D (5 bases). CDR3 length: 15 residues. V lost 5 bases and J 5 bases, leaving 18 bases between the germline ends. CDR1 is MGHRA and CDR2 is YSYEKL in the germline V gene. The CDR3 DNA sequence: TGCGCCAGCAGCGGATGGGGGACTGGTCCTTATGGCTACACCTTC. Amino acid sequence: CASSGWGTGPYGYTF.